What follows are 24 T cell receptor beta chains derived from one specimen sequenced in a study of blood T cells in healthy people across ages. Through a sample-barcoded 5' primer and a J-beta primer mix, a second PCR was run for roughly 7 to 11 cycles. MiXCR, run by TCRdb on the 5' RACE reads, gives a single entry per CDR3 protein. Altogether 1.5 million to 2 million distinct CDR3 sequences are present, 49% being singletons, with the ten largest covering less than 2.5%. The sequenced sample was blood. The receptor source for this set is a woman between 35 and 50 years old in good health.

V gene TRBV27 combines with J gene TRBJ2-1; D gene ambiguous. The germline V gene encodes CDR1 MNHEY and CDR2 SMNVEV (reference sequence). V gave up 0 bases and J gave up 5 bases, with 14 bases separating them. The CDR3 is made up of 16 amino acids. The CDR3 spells CASSLSIGERDNEQFF. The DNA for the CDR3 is TGTGCCAGCAGTTTATCGATAGGAGAAAGAGACAATGAGCAGTTCTTC.

CDR3 loop: CASQNTGQGRNIQYF. DNA of the CDR3: TGTGCCAGCCAAAATACCGGGCAGGGGCGAAACATTCAGTACTTC. V and J are TRBV19 and TRBJ2-4; possible D gene TRBD1, 6 bases. CDR3 length equals 15 residues. V dropped 9 bases and J dropped 6 bases, with 21 bases sitting between them. Germline V gene lookup returns CDR1 LNHDA and CDR2 SQIVND (reference sequence).

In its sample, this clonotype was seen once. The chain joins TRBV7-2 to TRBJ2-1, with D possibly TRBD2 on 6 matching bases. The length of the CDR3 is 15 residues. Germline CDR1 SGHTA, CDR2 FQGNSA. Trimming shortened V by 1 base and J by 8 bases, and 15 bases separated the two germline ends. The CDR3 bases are TGTGCCAGCAGCTTAGGGGTCGGGGGAGGTGATGAGCAGTTCTTC. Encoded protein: CASSLGVGGGDEQFF.

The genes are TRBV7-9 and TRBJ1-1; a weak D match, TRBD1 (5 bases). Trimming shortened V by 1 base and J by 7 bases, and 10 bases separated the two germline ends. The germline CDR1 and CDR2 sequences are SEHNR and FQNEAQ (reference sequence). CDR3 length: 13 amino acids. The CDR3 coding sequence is TGTGCCAGCAGCTTAGAACAGGCGGGTGAAGCTTTCTTT. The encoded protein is CASSLEQAGEAFF.

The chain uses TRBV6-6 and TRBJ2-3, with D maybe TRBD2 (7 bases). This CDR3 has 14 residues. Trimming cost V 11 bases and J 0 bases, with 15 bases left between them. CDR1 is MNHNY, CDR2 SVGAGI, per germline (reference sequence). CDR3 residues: CAGRGSTSTDTQYF. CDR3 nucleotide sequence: TGTGCCGGGAGGGGGAGTACTAGCACAGATACGCAGTATTTT.

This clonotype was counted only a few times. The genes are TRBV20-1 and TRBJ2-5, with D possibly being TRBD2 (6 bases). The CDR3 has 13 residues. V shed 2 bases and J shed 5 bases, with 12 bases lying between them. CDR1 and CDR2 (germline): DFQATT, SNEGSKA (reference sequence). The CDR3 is CSARRGTEETQYF. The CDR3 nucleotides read TGCAGTGCTAGACGCGGGACGGAGGAGACCCAGTACTTC.

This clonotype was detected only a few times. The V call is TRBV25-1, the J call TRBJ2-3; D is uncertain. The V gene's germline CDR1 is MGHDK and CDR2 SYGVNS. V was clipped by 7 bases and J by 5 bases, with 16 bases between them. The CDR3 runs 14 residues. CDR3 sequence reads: CASMVPVDGDTQYF. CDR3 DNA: TGTGCCAGCATGGTCCCGGTCGACGGAGATACGCAGTATTTT.

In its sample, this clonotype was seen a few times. The CDR3, as DNA: TGTGCCAGCAGCTTGGGGGCTGCAAGGTCTGAAGCTTTCTTT. It is translated as CASSLGAARSEAFF. The chain couples TRBV7-2 to TRBJ1-1, with D perhaps matching TRBD1 (6 bases). There are 14 residues in the CDR3. The germline V gene encodes CDR1 SGHTA and CDR2 FQGNSA. Trimming took off 3 bases at V and 6 bases at J, with 14 bases between the two ends. Combining the CDR3 with reference TRBV7-2 and TRBJ1-1 gives the whole variable domain GAGVSQSPSNKVTEKGKDVELRCDPISGHTALYWYRQSLGQGLEFLIYFQGNSAPDKSGLPSDRFSAERTGGSVSTLTIQRTQQEDSAVYLCASSLGAARSEAFFGQGTRLTVV.

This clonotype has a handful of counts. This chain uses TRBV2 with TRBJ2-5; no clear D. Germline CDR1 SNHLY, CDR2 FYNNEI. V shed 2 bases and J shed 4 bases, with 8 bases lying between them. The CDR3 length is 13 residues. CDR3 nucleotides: TGTGCCAGCAGTGAACGATGGGGAGAGACCCAGTACTTC. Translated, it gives CASSERWGETQYF.

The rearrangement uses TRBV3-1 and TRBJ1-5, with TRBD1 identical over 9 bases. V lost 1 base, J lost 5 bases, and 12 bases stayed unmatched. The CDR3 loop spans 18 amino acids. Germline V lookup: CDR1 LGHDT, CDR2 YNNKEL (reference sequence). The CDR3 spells CASSQGASRTGGDQPQHF. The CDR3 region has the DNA TGTGCCAGCAGCCAAGGGGCTTCCCGAACAGGGGGCGATCAGCCCCAGCATTTT.

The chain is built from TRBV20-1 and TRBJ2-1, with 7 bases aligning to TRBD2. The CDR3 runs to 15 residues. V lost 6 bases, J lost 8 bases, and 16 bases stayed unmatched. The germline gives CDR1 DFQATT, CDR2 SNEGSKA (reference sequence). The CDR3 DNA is TGCAGTGCCCCAGACGGACTAGGGGATTCGTATGAGCAGTTCTTC. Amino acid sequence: CSAPDGLGDSYEQFF.

The DNA for the CDR3 is TGTGCCATCAGTGGTCTGGGTAGCGGGGGGGCACACTCCTACAATGAGCAGTTCTTC. Residues: CAISGLGSGGAHSYNEQFF. The chain combines TRBV10-3 with TRBJ2-1; TRBD2 agrees at 11 bases. The germline V gene encodes CDR1 ENHRY and CDR2 SYGVKD. The CDR3 loop spans 19 amino acids. V dropped 4 bases and J dropped 0; count of bases not matched to a gene: 11.

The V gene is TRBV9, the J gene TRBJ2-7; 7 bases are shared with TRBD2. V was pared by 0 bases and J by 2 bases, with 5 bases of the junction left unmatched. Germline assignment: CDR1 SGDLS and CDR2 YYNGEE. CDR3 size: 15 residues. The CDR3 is CASSVDGGGAYEQYF. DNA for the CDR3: TGTGCCAGCAGCGTAGACGGCGGGGGAGCCTACGAGCAGTACTTC.

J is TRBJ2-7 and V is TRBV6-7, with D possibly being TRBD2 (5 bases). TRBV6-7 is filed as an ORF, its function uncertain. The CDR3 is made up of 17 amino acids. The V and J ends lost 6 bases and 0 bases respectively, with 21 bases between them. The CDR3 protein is CASRVGDKRVSSYEQYF. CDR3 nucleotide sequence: TGTGCCAGCAGAGTGGGAGATAAGAGAGTGAGCTCCTACGAGCAGTACTTC.

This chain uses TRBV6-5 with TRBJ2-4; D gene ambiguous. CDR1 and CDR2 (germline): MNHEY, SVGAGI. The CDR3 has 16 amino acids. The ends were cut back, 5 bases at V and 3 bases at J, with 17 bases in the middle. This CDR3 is CASSPAPGSLKNIQYF. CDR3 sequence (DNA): TGTGCCAGCAGTCCGGCCCCAGGATCCCTCAAAAACATTCAGTACTTC.

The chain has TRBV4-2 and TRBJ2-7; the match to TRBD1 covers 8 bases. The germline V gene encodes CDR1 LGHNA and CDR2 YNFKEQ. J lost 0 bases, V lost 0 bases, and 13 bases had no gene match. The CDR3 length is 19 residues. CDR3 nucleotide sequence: TGTGCCAGCAGCCAAGATCAGGGGGCGTCTAGCGAGAGCTCCTACGAGCAGTACTTC. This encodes CASSQDQGASSESSYEQYF.

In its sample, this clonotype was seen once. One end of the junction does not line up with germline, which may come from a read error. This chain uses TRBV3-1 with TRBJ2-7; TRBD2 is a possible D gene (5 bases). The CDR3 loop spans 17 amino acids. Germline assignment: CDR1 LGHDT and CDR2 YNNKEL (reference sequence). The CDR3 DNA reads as TGTGGCAGCAGCCAACGAGGTAAGGGCCTAGCCTCCTACGAGCAGTACTTC. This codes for CGSSQRGKGLASYEQYF.

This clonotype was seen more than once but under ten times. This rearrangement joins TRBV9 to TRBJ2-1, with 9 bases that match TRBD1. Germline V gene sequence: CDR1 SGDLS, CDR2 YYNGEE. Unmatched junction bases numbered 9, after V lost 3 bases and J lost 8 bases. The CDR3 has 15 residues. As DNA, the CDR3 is TGTGCCAGCAGCGCAACCGGGACAGGGTTCTATGAGCAGTTCTTC. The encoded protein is CASSATGTGFYEQFF.

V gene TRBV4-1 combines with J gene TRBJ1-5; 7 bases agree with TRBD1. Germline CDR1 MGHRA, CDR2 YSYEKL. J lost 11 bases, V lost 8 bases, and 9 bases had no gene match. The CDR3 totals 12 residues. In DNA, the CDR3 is TGCGCCAGCGGGGGCCCAACAGGGGCCCAGCATTTT. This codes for CASGGPTGAQHF.

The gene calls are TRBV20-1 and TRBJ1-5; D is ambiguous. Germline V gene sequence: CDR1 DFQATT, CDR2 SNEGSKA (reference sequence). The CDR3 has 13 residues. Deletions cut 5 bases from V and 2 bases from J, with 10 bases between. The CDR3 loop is CSAGGRGNQPQHF. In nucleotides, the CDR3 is TGCAGTGCTGGTGGACGGGGCAATCAGCCCCAGCATTTT.

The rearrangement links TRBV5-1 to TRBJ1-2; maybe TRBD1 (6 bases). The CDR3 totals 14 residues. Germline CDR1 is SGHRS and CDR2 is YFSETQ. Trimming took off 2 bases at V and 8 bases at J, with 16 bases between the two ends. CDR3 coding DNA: TGCGCCAGCAGCTTATCCCAGGGGATGGACGGCTACACCTTC. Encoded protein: CASSLSQGMDGYTF.

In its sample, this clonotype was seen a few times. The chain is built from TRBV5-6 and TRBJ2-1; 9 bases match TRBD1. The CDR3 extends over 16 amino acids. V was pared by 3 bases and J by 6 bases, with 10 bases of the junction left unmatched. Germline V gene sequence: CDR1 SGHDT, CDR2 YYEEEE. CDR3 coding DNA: TGTGCCAGCAGCTCTACCGGGACAGGGAAGATCAATGAGCAGTTCTTC. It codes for CASSSTGTGKINEQFF.

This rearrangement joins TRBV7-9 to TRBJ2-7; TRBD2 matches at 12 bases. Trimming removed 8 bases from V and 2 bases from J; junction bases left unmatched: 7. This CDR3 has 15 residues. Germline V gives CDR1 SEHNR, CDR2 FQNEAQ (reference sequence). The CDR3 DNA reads TGTGCCAGCGAGTGGACTAGCGGGGCTCCCTACGAGCAGTACTTC. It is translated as CASEWTSGAPYEQYF.

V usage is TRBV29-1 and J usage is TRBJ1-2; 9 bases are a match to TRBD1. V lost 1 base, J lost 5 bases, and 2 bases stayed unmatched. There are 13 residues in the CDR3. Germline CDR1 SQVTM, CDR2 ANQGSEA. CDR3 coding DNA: TGCAGCGTTGAAGCAGACAGGGGGTATGGCTACACCTTC. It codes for CSVEADRGYGYTF.